This paragraph covers one TCR beta chain sequence. Data came from immunoSEQ multiplex PCR; TCRdb stores just in-frame clones and leaves some out. The sample consists of approximately 47,000 clones, about 81% of them appearing once. Germline V gene data show CDR1 as LNHDA and CDR2 as SQIVND (reference sequence). V was cut by 3 bases and J by 7 bases, with 18 bases left in between. The CDR3 extends over 15 amino acids. This specimen belongs to a study of OX40 agonist ivuxolimab in advanced cancers. Study-level background: Partial responses were achieved by three patients, of whom one had hepatocellular carcinoma and two had cutaneous melanoma.

Sequences were derived from CD4+ or CD8+ T cells sorted from blood, sampled in a trial of the OX40 agonist ivuxolimab. The source is an adult with an advanced solid tumor such as melanoma, head and neck, liver or kidney cancer. J is TRBJ1-1 and V is TRBV19; D is unresolved. CDR3: CASSMGRQRLGEAFF. The CDR3 DNA reads TGTGCCAGTAGTATGGGGAGGCAGAGGTTGGGTGAAGCTTTCTTT.